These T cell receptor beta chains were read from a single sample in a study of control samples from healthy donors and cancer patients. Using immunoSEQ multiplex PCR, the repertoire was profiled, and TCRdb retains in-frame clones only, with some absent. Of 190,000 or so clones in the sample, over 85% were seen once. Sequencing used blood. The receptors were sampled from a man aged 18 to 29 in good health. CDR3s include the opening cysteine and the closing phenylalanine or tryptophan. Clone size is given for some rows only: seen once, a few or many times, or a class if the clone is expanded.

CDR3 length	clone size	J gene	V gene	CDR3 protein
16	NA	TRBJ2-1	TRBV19	CASSIWGTVSYNEQFF
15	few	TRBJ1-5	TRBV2	CASRDEGGPYQPQHF
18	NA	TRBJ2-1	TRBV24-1	CATSDVPGQARAYNEQFF
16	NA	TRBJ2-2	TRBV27	CASSLREWVSAGELFF
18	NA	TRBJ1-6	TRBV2	CASSGGGQRGSYNSPLHF
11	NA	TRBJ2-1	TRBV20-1	CSASGWNEQFF
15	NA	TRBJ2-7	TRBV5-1	CAILTSGPISYEQYF
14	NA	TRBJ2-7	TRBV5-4	CASSVRDRGNEQYF
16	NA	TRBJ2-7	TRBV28	CASSSYGTGSIYEQYF
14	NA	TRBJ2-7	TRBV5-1	CASSPLGTTYEQYF
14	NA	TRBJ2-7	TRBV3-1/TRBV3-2	CASSQGTSSYEQYF
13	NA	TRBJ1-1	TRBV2	CASSEYQGTEAFF
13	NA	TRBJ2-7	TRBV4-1	CASSQEGGYEQYF
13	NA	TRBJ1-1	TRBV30	CAWSSGGRTEAFF
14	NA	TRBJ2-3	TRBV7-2	CASMVGGGMNTQYF
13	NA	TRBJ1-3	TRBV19	CASSDRVHFAIYF
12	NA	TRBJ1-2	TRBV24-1	CATSDFVYGYTF
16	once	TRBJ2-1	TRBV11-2	CASSLGGSTSYNEQFF
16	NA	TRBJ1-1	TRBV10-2	CASSESHGGRNTEAFF
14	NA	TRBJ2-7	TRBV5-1	CASSLGLGSYEQYF
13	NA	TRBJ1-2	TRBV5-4	CASKDGNYYGYTF
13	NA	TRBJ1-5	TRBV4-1	CASSQDLVQPQHF
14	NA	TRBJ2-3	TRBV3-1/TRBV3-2	CASSSLGGTDTQYF
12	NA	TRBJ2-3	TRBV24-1	CATSGGTDTQYF
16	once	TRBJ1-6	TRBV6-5	CASSYLQGGPNSPLHF
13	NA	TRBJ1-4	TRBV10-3	CAIRKTPGEKLFF
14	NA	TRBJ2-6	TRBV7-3	CASSSPGGANVLTF
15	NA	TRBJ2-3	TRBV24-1	CATSKAEGGTDTQYF
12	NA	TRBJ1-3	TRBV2	CASSLDGNTIYF
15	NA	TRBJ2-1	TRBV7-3	CASSLSMGGYNEQFF
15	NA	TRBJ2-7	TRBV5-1	CASSLKQGGPYEQYF
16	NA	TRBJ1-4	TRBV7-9	CASDFPGGGNNEKLFF
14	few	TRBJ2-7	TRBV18	CASSEQGFPYEQYF
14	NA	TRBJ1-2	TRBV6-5	CASRTTGDGYGYTF
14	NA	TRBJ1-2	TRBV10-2	CASRRQGSNYGYTF
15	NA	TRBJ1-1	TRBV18	CASSVYGGTNTEAFF
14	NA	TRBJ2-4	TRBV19	CASSIKGDKNIQYF
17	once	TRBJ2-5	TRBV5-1	CASSLKGTGHYSETQYF
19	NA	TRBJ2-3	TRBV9	CASSLTSGAIPPSTDTQYF
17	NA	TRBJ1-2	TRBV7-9	CASSPPTVPTANYGYTF
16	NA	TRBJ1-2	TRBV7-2	CASSLQGRPTNYGYTF
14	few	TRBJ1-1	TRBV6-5	CASLGQGIAGEAFF
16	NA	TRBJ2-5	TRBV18	CASSPTRTGLRETQYF
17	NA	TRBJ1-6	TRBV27	CASSLGSQGRYNSPLHF
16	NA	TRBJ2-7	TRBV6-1	CASSDFTDRGTYEQYF
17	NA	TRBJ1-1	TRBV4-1	CASSQTRDRSPNTEAFF
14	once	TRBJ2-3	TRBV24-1	CATSGTSGADTQYF
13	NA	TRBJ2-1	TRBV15	CATSRGGRGEQFF